One and the same sample provided the 5 T cell receptor beta chains below, sequenced in a study of T-cell reconstitution after alpha-beta-depleted transplantation in children. A TCRbeta library incorporating unique molecular identifiers was prepared. MiXCR, applied by TCRdb to the PCR reads, yields one record per CDR3 protein. Among approximately 590,000 distinct CDR3 sequences, about 10% were seen once, and the ten largest hold roughly 4%. The sample in question was PBMCs from the stem cell graft donor, obtained from the stem cell graft. These receptors came from a human donor who donated a stem cell graft to a child with acute myeloid leukemia.

This clonotype was detected only a few times. The V gene is TRBV5-1, the J gene TRBJ2-7; D may match TRBD1 or TRBD2 (5 bases each). The CDR3 is 16 residues long. Trimming stripped 4 bases from V and 2 bases from J, with 19 bases between. CDR1 SGHRS and CDR2 YFSETQ come from the germline V gene. The CDR3 spells CASSPEHGGGTYEQYF. The DNA for the CDR3 is TGCGCCAGCAGCCCCGAACACGGTGGGGGTACCTACGAGCAGTACTTC.

V gene TRBV18 combines with J gene TRBJ2-1; no firm D call. Germline CDR1 and CDR2: KGHSH and LQKENI. With 5 bases removed from V and 4 bases from J, the gap between germline ends came to 15 bases. This CDR3 has 15 residues. CDR3 bases: TGTGCCAGCTCAAGGGTAGGCGGAGCATACAATGAGCAGTTCTTC. This gives the protein CASSRVGGAYNEQFF.

In its sample, this clonotype was seen a few times. This chain uses TRBV27 with TRBJ2-7; 10 bases agree with TRBD2. Trimming cost V 2 bases and J 2 bases; bases outside gene matches: 12. CDR1 and CDR2 (germline): MNHEY, SMNVEV (reference sequence). This CDR3 has 18 amino acids. The CDR3 DNA is TGTGCCAGCAGTTTACAGGCTAGCGGGAGTTTTATACCCTACGAGCAGTACTTC. It is translated as CASSLQASGSFIPYEQYF.

This clonotype was counted ten times or more. The V call is TRBV12-3 or TRBV12-4, the J call TRBJ2-7; D is possibly TRBD1 (6 bases). V was shortened by 7 bases and J by 5 bases, with 15 bases between the two germline ends. The CDR3 runs to 13 residues. CDR3 residues: CASNQGLVDEQYF. CDR3 DNA sequence: TGTGCCAGCAACCAGGGGCTCGTCGACGAGCAGTACTTC.

Many counts were recorded for this clonotype. The J gene is TRBJ2-7, the V gene TRBV5-1, with D unresolved. V gave up 3 bases and J gave up 1 base, with 14 bases separating them. The CDR3 totals 15 residues. Germline V gene sequence: CDR1 SGHRS, CDR2 YFSETQ. CDR3 DNA sequence: TGCGCCAGCAGCTCTCTTGGCGGTGCATCCTACGAGCAGTACTTC. The encoded protein is CASSSLGGASYEQYF. Using reference TRBV5-1 and TRBJ2-7 for the parts outside the CDR3, the full variable domain is KAGVTQTPRYLIKTRGQQVTLSCSPISGHRSVSWYQQTPGQGLQFLFEYFSETQRNKGNFPGRFSGRQFSNSRSEMNVSTLELGDSALYLCASSSLGGASYEQYFGPGTRLTVT.